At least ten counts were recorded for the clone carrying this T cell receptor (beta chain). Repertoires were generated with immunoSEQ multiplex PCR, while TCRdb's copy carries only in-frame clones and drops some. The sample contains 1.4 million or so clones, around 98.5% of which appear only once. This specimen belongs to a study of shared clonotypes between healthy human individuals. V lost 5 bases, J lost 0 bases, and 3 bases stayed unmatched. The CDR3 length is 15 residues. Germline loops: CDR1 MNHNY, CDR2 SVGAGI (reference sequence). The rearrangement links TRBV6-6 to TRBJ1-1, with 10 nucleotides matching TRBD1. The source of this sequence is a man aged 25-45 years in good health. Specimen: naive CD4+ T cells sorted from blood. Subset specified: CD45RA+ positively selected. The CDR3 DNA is TGTGCCAGCAGTAGACAGGGGGCCTTGAACACTGAAGCTTTCTTT. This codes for CASSRQGALNTEAFF.